This T cell receptor (beta chain) was observed in a study of T-cell memory formation after mild COVID-19. Study-wide background: Each donor largely had its own TCR clusters.

This clonotype was recorded a few times. No antigen is known for it. The authors produced TCR alpha and TCR beta cDNA libraries with sample barcodes and UMIs by 5'RACE using constant-segment primers. MiXCR was run by TCRdb on the 5' RACE reads, yielding one entry per CDR3 protein. The data contain 400,000 to 500,000 distinct CDR3 sequences, less than 25% of them singletons. In germline, CDR1 is LGHNT, CDR2 FRNRAP. The V end was cut by 6 bases, the J end by 0 bases, with 19 bases between. This CDR3 contains 17 residues. Study-level findings and limits: Several responding clones turned up in pre-infection memory, indicating that cross-reactive memory may have taken part. Among contracting clones, CD4+ were mainly CM/EM and CD8+ enriched in EMRA.

The genes are TRBV12-5 and TRBJ2-3; D may be TRBD1 or TRBD2 (5 bases each). The TCR originated in an adult woman who had mild COVID-19 (a few samples of this study predate the infection). Cell type and time point are not known. Sequencing was carried out using PBMCs or a T cell subset sorted from them (not recorded which). The CDR3 protein is CASGLEPGRISTDTQYF. The CDR3 DNA is TGTGCTAGTGGCCTTGAGCCGGGACGGATTAGCACAGATACGCAGTATTTT.